Presented here are 10 T cell receptor beta chains from one specimen sequenced in a study of cytomegalovirus exposure and HLA in healthy donors. PCR used 60 Vbeta primers and 13 Jbeta primers. Assay: immunoSEQ multiplex PCR; the TCRdb copy retains only in-frame clones and omits some. The data contain 150,000 to 200,000 clones, 60% to 80% of them seen just once; the ten biggest clones take up around 7.7%. Input material: PBMCs. These receptors all stem from a woman between 40 and 50 years old in good health and CMV-seropositive.

V is TRBV29-1 and J is TRBJ2-7; 8 nucleotides match TRBD1. The germline V gene encodes CDR1 SQVTM and CDR2 ANQGSEA. V lost 1 base, J lost 2 bases, and 1 base stayed unmatched. The CDR3 has 13 amino acids. The CDR3 spells CSVEGDRTYEQYF. The CDR3 DNA is TGCAGCGTTGAAGGGGACAGGACCTACGAGCAGTACTTC.

The chain couples TRBV11-2 to TRBJ1-2, with a tentative D call TRBD1 (5 bases). Germline values: CDR1 SGHAT, CDR2 FQNNGV. The length of the CDR3 is 12 residues. V shed 6 bases and J shed 8 bases, with 13 bases lying between them. The CDR3 spells CASSLGGEGYTF. CDR3 DNA: TGTGCCAGCAGTTTGGGAGGGGAAGGCTACACCTTC.

Only one count was recorded for this clone. The chain combines TRBV5-4 with TRBJ2-1; D not resolved. The V gene's germline CDR1 is SGHNT and CDR2 YYREEE (reference sequence). V gave up 0 bases and J gave up 0 bases, with 10 bases separating them. The CDR3 has 16 residues. The CDR3 loop is CASSLDSQSSYNEQFF. As DNA, the CDR3 is TGTGCCAGCAGCTTGGATAGCCAGAGCTCCTACAATGAGCAGTTCTTC.

The CDR3 here is CASSLFRGIIYNEQFF. The CDR3 nucleotides are TGTGCCAGCAGTTTATTCAGAGGGATAATTTACAATGAGCAGTTCTTC. The chain combines TRBV27 with TRBJ2-1; the D gene is possibly TRBD2 (5 bases). Germline values: CDR1 MNHEY, CDR2 SMNVEV (reference sequence). This CDR3 comprises 16 residues. The V and J ends lost 1 base and 4 bases respectively, with 14 bases between them.

The rearrangement uses TRBV29-1 and TRBJ2-3; 9 nucleotides agree with TRBD2. CDR3 length: 13 amino acids. Germline V gene sequence: CDR1 SQVTM, CDR2 ANQGSEA. The V gene end was trimmed by 3 bases and the J gene end by 10 bases; junction bases not matched to a gene: 8. CDR3 residues: CSVDIAGEGPQYF. CDR3 coding DNA: TGCAGCGTTGACATAGCGGGAGAGGGTCCGCAGTATTTT.

The chain couples TRBV7-9 to TRBJ1-5; 7 bases map to TRBD1. This CDR3 is built from 15 residues. V was pared by 4 bases and J by 1 base, with 4 bases of the junction left unmatched. CDR1 and CDR2 from the germline V gene are SEHNR and FQNEAQ (reference sequence). The CDR3 DNA follows: TGTGCCAGCAGCTCCGGGACAGTAAGCAATCAGCCCCAGCATTTT. It yields the protein CASSSGTVSNQPQHF.

J is TRBJ1-4 and V is TRBV7-2, with D perhaps matching TRBD1 (6 bases). This CDR3 is 15 amino acids long. The V and J ends lost 1 base and 6 bases respectively, with 12 bases between them. Per germline, CDR1 SGHTA and CDR2 FQGNSA. CDR3 nucleotide sequence: TGTGCCAGCAGCTTAGTCCCCCAGGGGTATGAAAAACTGTTTTTT. Amino acids: CASSLVPQGYEKLFF.

This clone was detected only a few times. V is TRBV11-2 and J is TRBJ2-5; a possible D gene is TRBD1 (6 bases). The DNA end favors TRBJ2-7, so the J call may be wrong. Germline assignment: CDR1 SGHAT and CDR2 FQNNGV. This CDR3 is 19 amino acids long. CDR3 protein: CASSLDLLDFTGIPYEQYF. CDR3 bases: TGTGCCAGCAGCTTAGATCTATTGGATTTTACAGGGATTCCTTACGAGCAGTACTTC.

The J gene is TRBJ2-5, the V gene TRBV27; D is perhaps TRBD1 (6 bases). Trimming left V 5 bases short and J 2 bases short, with 12 bases between. The germline CDR1 and CDR2 sequences are MNHEY and SMNVEV (reference sequence). There are 14 residues in the CDR3. The CDR3 DNA sequence: TGTGCCAGCAGTGACGGGACATTTCAAGAGACCCAGTACTTC. It encodes CASSDGTFQETQYF.

J is TRBJ2-1 and V is TRBV11-3; D gene ambiguous. Deletions cut 0 bases from V and 9 bases from J, with 9 bases between. Germline V gene lookup returns CDR1 SGHNT and CDR2 YENEEA. The CDR3 consists of 13 residues. Here the CDR3 reads CASSLESRTEQFF. CDR3 DNA: TGTGCCAGCAGCTTAGAGTCGCGCACTGAGCAGTTCTTC.